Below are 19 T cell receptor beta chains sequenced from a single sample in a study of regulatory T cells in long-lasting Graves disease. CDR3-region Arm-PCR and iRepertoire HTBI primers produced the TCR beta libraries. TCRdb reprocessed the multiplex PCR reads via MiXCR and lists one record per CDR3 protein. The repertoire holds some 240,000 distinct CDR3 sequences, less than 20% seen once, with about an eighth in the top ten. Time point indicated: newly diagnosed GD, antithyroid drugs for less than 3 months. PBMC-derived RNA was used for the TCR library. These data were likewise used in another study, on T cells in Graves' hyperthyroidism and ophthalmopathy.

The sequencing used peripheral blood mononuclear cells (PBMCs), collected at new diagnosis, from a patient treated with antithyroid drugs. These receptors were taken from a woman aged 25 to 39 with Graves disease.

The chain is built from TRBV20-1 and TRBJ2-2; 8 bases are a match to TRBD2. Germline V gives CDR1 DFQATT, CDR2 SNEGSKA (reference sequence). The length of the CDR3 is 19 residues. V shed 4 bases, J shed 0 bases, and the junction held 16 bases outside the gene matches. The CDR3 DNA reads TGCAGTGCTAACCCGGCATTGGGGTCAGCGGGGGCGAACACCGGGGAGCTGTTTTTT. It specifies CSANPALGSAGANTGELFF.

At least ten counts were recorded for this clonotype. CDR3 sequence (DNA): TGTGCCAGCAGAACAGGGGGGGGCACTGAAGCTTTCTTT. This codes for CASRTGGGTEAFF. The chain joins TRBV28 to TRBJ1-1; 8 nucleotides agree with TRBD1. The junction had 4 bases not matched to a gene; V was cut back by 6 bases and J by 4 bases. The CDR3 extends over 13 amino acids. Germline CDR1 MDHEN, CDR2 SYDVKM. The full variable domain, rest sourced from reference TRBV28 and TRBJ1-1, is DVKVTQSSRYLVKRTGEKVFLECVQDMDHENMFWYRQDPGLGLRLIYFSYDVKMKEKGDIPEGYSVSREKKERFSLILESASTNQTSMYLCASRTGGGTEAFFGQGTRLTVV.

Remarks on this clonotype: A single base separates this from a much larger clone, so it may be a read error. The chain's CDR3 is CASSLGLNSEDEQYF. DNA of the CDR3: TGTGCCAGCAGCTTAGGGTTAAACAGCGAGGACGAGCAGTACTTC. The V gene is TRBV7-8, the J gene TRBJ2-7, with D uncertain. The CDR3 has 15 residues. The germline gives CDR1 SGHVS, CDR2 FQNEAQ. Trimming pared 1 base from V and 5 bases from J, leaving 15 bases between.

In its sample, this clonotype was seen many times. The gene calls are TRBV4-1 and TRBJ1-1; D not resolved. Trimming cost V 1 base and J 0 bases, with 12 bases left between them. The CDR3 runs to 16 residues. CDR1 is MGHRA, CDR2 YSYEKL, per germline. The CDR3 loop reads CASSQVSGFMNTEAFF. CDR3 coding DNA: TGCGCCAGCAGCCAAGTATCGGGGTTCATGAACACTGAAGCTTTCTTT.

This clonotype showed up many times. CDR3 region: CASSRSWGYQETQYF. CDR3 DNA: TGTGCCAGCAGCAGGTCCTGGGGGTACCAAGAGACCCAGTACTTC. This sequence joins TRBV7-2 and TRBJ2-5; D may be TRBD1 or TRBD2 (5 bases each). V was pared by 5 bases and J by 0 bases, with 13 bases between. The CDR3 loop spans 15 amino acids. Germline assignment: CDR1 SGHTA and CDR2 FQGNSA.

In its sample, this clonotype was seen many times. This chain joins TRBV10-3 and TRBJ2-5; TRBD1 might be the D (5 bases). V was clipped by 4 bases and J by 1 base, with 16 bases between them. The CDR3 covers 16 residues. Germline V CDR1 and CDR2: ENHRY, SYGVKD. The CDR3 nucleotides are TGTGCCATCAGTGCCTACTCAGGGAAGGCCCAAGAGACCCAGTACTTC. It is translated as CAISAYSGKAQETQYF.

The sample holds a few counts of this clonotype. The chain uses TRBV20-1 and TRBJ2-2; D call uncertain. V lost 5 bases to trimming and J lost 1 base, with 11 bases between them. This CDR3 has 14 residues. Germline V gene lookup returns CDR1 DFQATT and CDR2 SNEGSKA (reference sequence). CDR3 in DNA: TGCAGTGCTCCAACCCTGTGGAACACCGGGGAGCTGTTTTTT. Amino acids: CSAPTLWNTGELFF.

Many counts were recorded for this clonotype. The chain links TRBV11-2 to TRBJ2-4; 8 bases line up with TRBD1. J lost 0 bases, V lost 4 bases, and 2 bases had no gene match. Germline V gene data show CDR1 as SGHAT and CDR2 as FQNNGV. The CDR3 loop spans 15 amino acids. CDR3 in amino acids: CASSSTGGAKNIQYF. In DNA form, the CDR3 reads TGTGCCAGCAGCTCCACAGGGGGAGCCAAAAACATTCAGTACTTC.

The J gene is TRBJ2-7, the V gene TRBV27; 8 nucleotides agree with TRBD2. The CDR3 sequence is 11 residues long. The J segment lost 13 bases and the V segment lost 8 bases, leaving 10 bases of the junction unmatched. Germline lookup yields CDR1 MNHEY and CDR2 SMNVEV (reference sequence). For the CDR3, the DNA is TGTGCCAGCCGTCTTAGCGGGATTTTATACTTC. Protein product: CASRLSGILYF.

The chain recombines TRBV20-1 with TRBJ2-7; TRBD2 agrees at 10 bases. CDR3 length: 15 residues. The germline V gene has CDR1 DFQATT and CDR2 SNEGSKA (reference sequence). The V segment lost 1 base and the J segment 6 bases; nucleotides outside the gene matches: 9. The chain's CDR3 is CSARGSSGSVGEQYF. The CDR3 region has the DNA TGCAGTGCTAGAGGCTCTAGCGGGAGCGTCGGCGAGCAGTACTTC.

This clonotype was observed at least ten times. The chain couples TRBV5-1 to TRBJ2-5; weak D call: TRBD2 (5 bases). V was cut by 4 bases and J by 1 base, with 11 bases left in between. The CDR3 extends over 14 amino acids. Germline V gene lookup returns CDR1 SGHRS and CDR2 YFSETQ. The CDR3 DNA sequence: TGCGCCAGCAGCCTCCCGGGAACCCAAGAGACCCAGTACTTC. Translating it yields CASSLPGTQETQYF.

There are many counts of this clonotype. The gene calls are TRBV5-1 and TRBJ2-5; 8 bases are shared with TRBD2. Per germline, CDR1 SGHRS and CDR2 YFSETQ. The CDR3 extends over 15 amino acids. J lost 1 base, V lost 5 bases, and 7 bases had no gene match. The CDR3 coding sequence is TGCGCCAGCAGGCGTTTTAGCGGGATCCAAGAGACCCAGTACTTC. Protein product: CASRRFSGIQETQYF.

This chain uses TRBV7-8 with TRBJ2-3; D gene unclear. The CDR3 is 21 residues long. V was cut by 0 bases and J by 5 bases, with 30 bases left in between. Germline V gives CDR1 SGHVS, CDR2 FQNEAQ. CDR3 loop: CASSLAPDGSVEARDVDTQYF. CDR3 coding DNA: TGTGCCAGCAGCTTAGCGCCGGACGGCTCGGTGGAAGCGCGAGACGTAGATACGCAGTATTTT.

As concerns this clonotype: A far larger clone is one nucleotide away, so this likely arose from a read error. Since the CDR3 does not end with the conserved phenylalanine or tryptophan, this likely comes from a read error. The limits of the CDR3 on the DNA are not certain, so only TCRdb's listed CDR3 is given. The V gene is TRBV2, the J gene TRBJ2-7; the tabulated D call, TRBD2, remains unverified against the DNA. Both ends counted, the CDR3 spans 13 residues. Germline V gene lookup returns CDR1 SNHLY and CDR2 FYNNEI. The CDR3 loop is CASRERSPDTQYL.

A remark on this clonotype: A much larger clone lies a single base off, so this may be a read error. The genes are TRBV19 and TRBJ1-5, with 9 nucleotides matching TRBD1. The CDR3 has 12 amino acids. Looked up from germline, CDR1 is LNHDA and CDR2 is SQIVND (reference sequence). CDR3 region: CATTGGNRPQHF. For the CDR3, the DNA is TGTGCCACCACAGGGGGCAATCGGCCCCAGCATTTT.

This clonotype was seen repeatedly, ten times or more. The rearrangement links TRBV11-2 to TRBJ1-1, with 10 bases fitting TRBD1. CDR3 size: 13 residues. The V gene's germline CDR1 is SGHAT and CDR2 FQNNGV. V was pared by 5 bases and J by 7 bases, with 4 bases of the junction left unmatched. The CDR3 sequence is CASSARDRGEAFF. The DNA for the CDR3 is TGTGCCAGCAGCGCCCGGGACAGGGGTGAAGCTTTCTTT.

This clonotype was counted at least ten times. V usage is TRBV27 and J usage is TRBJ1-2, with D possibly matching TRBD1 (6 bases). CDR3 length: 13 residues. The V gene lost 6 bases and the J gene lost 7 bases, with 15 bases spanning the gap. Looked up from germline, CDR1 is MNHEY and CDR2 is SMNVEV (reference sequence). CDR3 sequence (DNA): TGTGCCAGCAGCCCGTCATGGGGGCTTGGCTACACCTTC. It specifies CASSPSWGLGYTF.

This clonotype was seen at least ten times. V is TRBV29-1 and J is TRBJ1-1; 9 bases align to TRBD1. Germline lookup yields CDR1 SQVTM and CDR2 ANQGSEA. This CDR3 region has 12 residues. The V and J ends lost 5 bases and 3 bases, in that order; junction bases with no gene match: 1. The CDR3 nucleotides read TGCAGCGTTCGGACAGGGGACACTGAAGCTTTCTTT. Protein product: CSVRTGDTEAFF.

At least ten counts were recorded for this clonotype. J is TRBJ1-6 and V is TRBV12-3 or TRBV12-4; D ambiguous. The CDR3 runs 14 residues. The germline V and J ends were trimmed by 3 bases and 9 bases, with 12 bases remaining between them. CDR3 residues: CASSFSGFGSPLHF. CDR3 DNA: TGTGCCAGCAGTTTCTCGGGATTCGGTTCACCCCTCCACTTT.